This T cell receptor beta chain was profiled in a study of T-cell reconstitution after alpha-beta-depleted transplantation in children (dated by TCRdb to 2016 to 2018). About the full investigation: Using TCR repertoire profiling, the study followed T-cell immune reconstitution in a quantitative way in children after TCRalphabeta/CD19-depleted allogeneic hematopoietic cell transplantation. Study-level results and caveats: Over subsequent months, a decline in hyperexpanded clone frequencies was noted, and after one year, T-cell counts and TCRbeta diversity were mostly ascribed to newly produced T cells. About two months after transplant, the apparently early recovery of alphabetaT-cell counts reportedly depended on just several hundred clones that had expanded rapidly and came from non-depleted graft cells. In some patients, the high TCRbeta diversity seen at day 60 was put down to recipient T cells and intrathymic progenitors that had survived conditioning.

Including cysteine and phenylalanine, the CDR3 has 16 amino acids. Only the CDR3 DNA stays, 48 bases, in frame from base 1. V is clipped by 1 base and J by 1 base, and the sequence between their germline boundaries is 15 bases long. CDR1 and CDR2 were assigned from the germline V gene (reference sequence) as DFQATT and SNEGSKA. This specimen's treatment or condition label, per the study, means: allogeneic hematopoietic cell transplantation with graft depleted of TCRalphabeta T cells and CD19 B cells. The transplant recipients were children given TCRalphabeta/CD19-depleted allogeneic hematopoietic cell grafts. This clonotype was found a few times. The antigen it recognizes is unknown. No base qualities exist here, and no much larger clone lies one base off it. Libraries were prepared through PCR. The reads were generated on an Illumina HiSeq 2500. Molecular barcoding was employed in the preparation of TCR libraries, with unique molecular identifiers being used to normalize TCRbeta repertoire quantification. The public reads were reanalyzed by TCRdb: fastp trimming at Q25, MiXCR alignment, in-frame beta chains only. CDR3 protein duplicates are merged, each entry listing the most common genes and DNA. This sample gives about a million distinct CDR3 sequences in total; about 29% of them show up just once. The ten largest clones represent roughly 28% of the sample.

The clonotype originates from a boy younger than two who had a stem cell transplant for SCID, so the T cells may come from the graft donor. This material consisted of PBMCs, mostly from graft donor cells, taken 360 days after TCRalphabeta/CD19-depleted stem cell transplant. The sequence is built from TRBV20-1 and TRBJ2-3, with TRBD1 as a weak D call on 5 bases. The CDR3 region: CSARAIQVIRTDTQYF. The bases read TGCAGTGCTAGAGCTATACAGGTTATTCGCACAGATACGCAGTATTTT.